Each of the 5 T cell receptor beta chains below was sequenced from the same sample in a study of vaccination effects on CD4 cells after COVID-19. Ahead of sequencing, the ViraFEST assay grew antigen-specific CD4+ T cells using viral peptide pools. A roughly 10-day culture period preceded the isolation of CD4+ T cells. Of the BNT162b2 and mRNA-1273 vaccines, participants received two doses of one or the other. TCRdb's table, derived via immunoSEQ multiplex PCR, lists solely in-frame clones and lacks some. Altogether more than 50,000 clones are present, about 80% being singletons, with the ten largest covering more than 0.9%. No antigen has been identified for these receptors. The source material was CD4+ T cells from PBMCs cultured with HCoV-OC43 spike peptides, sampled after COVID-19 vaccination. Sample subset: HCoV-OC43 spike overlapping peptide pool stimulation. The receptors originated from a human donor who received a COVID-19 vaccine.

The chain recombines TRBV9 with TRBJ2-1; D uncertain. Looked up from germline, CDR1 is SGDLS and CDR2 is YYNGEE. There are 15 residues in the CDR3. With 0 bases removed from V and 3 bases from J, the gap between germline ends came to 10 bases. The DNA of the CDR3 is TGTGCCAGCAGCGTAGCCCCCGACGGCTACAATGAGCAGTTCTTC. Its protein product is CASSVAPDGYNEQFF.

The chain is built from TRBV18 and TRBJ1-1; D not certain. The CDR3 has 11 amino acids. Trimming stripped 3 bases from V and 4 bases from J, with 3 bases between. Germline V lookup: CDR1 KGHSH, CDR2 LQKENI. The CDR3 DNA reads TGTGCCAGCTCACCGGGCACTGAAGCTTTCTTT. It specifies CASSPGTEAFF.

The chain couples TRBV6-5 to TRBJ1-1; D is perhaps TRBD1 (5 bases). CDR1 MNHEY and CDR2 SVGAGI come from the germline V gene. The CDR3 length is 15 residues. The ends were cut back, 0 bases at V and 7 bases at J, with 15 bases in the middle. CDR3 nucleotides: TGTGCCAGCAGTTACTCGAGTATGTCAGACAGTGAAGCTTTCTTT. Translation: CASSYSSMSDSEAFF.

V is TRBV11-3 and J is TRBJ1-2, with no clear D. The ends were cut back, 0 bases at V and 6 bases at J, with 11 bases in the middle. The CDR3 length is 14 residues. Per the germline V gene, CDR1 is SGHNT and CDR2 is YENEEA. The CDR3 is CASSLDGNGNGYTF. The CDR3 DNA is TGTGCCAGCAGCTTAGACGGAAATGGTAATGGCTACACCTTC.

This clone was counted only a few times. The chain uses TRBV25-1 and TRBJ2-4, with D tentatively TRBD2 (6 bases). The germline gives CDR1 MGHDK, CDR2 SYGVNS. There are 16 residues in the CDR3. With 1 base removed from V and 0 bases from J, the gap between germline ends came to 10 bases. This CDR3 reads CASSEWDSQAKNIQYF. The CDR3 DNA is TGTGCCAGCAGTGAATGGGACTCGCAAGCCAAAAACATTCAGTACTTC.